This T cell receptor beta chain is from a study of CD8+ T cells in alopecia areata. Study results and limitations: Throughout tofacitinib, many expanded lesional clones continued to persist in scalp and blood.

TCR sequencing used cDNA made by reverse transcription of extracted RNA. Only in-frame clones appear in the TCRdb table, and some are missing; sequencing was by immunoSEQ multiplex PCR. This table holds 95,000 to 100,000 clones, just under 60% found once. CDR3 length equals 14 residues. The V gene lost 7 bases and the J gene lost 5 bases, with 18 bases spanning the gap. Per germline, CDR1 SGHVS and CDR2 FNYEAQ. Treatment noted: oral pan-JAK inhibitor, 5-10 mg twice daily. This clone was counted only a few times. The antigen remains undetermined. This rearrangement joins TRBV7-6 to TRBJ2-7, with a weak D call TRBD1 (6 bases). This receptor was taken from a human donor with alopecia areata. This specimen consisted of CD8+ T cells sorted from blood, obtained at approximately week 61, from a patient treated with tofacitinib. The DNA for the CDR3 is TGTGCCAGCACCATACTTCAGGGGCAGAACGAGCAGTACTTC. Translation gives CASTILQGQNEQYF.